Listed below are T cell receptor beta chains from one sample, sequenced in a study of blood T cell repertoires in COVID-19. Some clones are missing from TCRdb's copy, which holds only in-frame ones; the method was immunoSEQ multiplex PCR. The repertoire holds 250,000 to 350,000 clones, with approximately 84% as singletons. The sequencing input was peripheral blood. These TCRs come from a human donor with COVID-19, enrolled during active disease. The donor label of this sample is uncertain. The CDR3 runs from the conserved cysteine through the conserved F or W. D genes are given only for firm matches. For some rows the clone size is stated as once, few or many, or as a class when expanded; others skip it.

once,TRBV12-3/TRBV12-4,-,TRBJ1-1,CASSLLGDTEAFF,TGTGCCAGCAGTTTATTGGGCGACACTGAAGCTTTCTTT
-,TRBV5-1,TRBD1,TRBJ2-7,CASRTGDEQYF,TGCGCCAGCAGGACAGGGGACGAGCAGTACTTC
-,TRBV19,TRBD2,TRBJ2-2,CASSIGLAGDTGELFF,TGTGCCAGTAGTATAGGGCTAGCGGGCGACACCGGGGAGCTGTTTTTT
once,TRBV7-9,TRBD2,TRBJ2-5,CASSPRGLAGGLQETQYF,TGTGCCAGCAGTCCTAGGGGCCTAGCGGGAGGCCTCCAAGAGACCCAGTACTTC
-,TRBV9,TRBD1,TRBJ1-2,CASSVRDRDYGYTF,TGTGCCAGCAGCGTACGAGACAGGGACTATGGCTACACCTTC
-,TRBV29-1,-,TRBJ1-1,CSVEFSTRTEAFF,TGCAGCGTTGAGTTCTCCACCCGGACTGAAGCTTTCTTT
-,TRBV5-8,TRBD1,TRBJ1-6,CASSSGQVYNSPLHF,TGTGCCAGCAGCTCAGGACAGGTCTATAATTCACCCCTCCACTTT
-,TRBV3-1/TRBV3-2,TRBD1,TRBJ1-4,CASSRTGVDEKLFF,TGTGCCAGCAGCCGGACAGGGGTGGACGAAAAACTGTTTTTT
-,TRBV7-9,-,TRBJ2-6,CASSPSVPSGANVLTF,TGTGCCAGCAGCCCGTCGGTGCCGTCTGGGGCCAACGTCCTGACTTTC
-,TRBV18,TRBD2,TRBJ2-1,CASSPRTSGSSYNEQFF,TGTGCCAGCTCACCACGGACTAGCGGGAGCTCCTACAATGAGCAGTTCTTC
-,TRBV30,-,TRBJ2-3,CALDLQGTDTQYF,TGTGCCTTGGACTTGCAAGGCACAGATACGCAGTATTTT
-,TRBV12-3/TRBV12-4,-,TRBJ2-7,CASSLLEGEQYF,TGTGCCAGCAGTTTATTGGAGGGCGAGCAGTACTTC
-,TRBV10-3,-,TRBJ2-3,CAIRGDFAGDTQYF,TGTGCCATCAGGGGGGACTTTGCGGGTGATACGCAGTATTTT
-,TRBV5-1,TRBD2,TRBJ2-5,CASSHFGQGLAGGPQETQYF,TGCGCCAGCAGTCATTTCGGTCAGGGACTAGCGGGAGGGCCCCAAGAGACCCAGTACTTC
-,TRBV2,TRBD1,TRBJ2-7,CASSEYRRDRAYEQYF,TGTGCCAGCAGTGAGTACCGACGGGACAGGGCCTACGAGCAGTACTTC
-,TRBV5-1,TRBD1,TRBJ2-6,CASRQGVGSGANVLTF,TGCGCCAGCAGACAGGGGGTCGGTTCTGGGGCCAACGTCCTGACTTTC
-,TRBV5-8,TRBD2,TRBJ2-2,CASSLGAGGSTGELFF,TGTGCCAGCAGCTTGGGAGCGGGAGGGAGCACCGGGGAGCTGTTTTTT
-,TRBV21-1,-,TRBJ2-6,CASSKVEETGGLSGANVLTF,TGTGCCAGCAGCAAAGTAGAGGAGACAGGGGGCCTCTCTGGGGCCAACGTCCTGACTTTC
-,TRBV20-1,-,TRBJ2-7,CSASVGQRLQGAYEQYF,TGCAGTGCTAGTGTCGGACAACGATTGCAAGGGGCTTACGAGCAGTACTTC
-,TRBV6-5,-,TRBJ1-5,CASSYRRGRDQPQHF,TGTGCCAGCAGTTACAGGCGGGGCAGGGATCAGCCCCAGCATTTT
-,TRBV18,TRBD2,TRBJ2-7,CASSITSGRLPEQYF,TGTGCCAGCTCAATTACTAGCGGGAGGTTACCCGAGCAGTACTTC
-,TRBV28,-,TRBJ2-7,CASLRRGGYEQYF,TGTGCCAGCTTGAGGAGGGGGGGCTACGAGCAGTACTTC
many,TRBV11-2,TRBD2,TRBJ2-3,CASSSRTSVPTDTQYF,TGTGCCAGCAGCTCCCGGACTAGCGTCCCCACAGATACGCAGTATTTT
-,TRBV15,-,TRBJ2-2,CATSSGNTGELFF,TGTGCCACCTCGAGCGGGAACACCGGGGAGCTGTTTTTT
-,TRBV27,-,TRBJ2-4,CASNPMGLAKNIQYF,TGTGCCAGCAACCCCATGGGGCTCGCCAAAAACATTCAGTACTTC
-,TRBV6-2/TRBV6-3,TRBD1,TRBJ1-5,CASSVPTGTDNQPQHF,TGTGCCAGCAGTGTCCCCACCGGGACAGACAATCAGCCCCAGCATTTT
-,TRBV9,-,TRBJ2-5,CASSVNPAGQETQYF,TGTGCCAGCAGCGTAAATCCCGCCGGTCAAGAGACCCAGTACTTC
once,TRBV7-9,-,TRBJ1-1,CASSPGIGGAEAFF,TGTGCCAGCAGCCCAGGGATCGGGGGGGCTGAAGCTTTCTTT
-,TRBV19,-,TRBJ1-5,CASRWSGDSNQPQHF,TGTGCCAGTAGGTGGTCAGGGGATAGCAATCAGCCCCAGCATTTT